The clone carrying this T cell receptor (beta chain) was detected many times. Unique molecular identifiers were linked by the library to individual cDNA molecules. Original methodology: Per sample, the median was 95,638 TCRs, with values from about 22,000 to 700,000. From the RACE reads, TCRdb called clonotypes with MiXCR, one entry per CDR3 protein. The V and J calls here are based on TCRdb, not the publication. The sample gives roughly 380,000 distinct CDR3 sequences, about 6.9% of which show up once; 4.5% to 6% is in the top ten. The germline gives CDR1 MNHNY, CDR2 SVGAGI (reference sequence). The CDR3 loop spans 13 amino acids. V was shortened by 5 bases and J by 5 bases, with 12 bases between the two germline ends. Regarding time point: patch test 2, 6 weeks after DPC sensitization. This sample's treatment: therapeutic diphenylcyclopropenone sensitization with weekly scalp DPC. The sample is drawn from a study of human T cells and chemical hapten exposure. Across the study: A roughly 2 cm by roughly 2 cm inner upper arm patch received 2% DPC for sensitization.

This chain links TRBV6-6 with TRBJ1-2; no clear D gene. The sample in question was whole blood, obtained in connection with sensitization to the hapten diphenylcyclopropenone (DPC). The receptor's source is a woman between 18 and 29 years old with alopecia areata. Some clones in this sample may be carry-over from other donors' samples. This CDR3 is CASSQEGQYGYTF. The DNA of the CDR3 is TGTGCCAGCAGTCAGGAGGGCCAGTATGGCTACACCTTC.